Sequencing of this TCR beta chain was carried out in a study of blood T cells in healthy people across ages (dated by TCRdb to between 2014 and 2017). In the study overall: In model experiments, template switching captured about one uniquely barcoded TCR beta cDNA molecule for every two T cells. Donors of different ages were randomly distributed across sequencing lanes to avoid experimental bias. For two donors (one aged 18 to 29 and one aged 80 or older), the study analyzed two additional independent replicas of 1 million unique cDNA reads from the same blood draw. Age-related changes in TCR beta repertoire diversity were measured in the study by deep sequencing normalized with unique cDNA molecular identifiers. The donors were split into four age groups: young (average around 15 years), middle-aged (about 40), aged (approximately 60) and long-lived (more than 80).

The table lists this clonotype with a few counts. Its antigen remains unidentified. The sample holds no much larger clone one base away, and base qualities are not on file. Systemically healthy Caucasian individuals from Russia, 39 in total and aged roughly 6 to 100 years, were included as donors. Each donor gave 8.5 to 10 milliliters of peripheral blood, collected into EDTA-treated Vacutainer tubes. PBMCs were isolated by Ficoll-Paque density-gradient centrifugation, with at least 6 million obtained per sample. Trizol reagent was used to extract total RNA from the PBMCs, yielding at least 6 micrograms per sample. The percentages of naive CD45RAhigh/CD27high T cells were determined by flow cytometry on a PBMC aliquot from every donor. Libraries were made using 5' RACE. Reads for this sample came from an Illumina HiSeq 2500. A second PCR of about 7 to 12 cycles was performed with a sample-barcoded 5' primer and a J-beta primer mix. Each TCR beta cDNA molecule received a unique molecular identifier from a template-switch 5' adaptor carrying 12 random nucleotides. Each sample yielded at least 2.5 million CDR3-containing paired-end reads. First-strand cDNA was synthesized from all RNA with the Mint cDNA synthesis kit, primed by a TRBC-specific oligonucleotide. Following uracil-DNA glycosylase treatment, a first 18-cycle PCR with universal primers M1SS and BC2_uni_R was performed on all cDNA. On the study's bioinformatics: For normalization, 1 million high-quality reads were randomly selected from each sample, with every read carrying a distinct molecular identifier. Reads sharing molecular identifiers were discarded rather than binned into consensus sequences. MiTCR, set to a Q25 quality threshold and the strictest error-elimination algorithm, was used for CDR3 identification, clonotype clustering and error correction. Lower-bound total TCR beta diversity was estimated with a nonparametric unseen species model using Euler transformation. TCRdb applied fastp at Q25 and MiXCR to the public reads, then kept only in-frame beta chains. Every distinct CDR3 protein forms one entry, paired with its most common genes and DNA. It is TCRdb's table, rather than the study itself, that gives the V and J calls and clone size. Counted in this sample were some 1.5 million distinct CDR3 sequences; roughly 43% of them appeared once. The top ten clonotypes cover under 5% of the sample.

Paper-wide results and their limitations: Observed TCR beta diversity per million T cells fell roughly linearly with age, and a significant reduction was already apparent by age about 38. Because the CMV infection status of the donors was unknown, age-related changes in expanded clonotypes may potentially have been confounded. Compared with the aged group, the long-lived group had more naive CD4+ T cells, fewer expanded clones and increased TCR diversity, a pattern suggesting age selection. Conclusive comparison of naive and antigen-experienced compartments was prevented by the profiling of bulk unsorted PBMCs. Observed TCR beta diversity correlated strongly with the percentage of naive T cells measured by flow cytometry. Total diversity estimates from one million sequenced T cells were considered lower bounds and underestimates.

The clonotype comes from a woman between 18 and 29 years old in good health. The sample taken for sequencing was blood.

Read as DNA, the sequence is TGTGCCAGCAGTACCTCACTAGCGGGAGAGGCCGAGCAGTACTTC. Translated, this gives CASSTSLAGEAEQYF. The V and J segments used are TRBV27 and TRBJ2-7; 11 junctional bases match TRBD2. Compared with germline, V lacks 5 bases and J lacks 6 bases; bases without a gene match: 9. Its CDR3 holds 15 amino acids, cysteine through phenylalanine. Solely the CDR3 DNA is kept, with 45 bases framed from the first base. The germline V gene (reference sequence) specifies MNHEY as CDR1 and SMNVEV as CDR2.